This T cell receptor (beta chain) was retrieved from a study of blood T cell repertoires in COVID-19. On the study more broadly: Samples of COVID-19 (acute and convalescent) were obtained from the United States, Italy and Spain.

The CDR3 covers 15 residues. Looked up from germline, CDR1 is SGHRS and CDR2 is YFSETQ. V shed 0 bases, J shed 8 bases, and the junction held 6 bases outside the gene matches. Using immunoSEQ multiplex PCR, the repertoire was profiled, and TCRdb retains in-frame clones only, with some absent. The sample gives 140,000 to 150,000 clones, 80% to 90% of which show up once; 10% is in the top ten. This sequence was found in a man in his 60s with active or convalescent COVID-19. The sequenced sample was peripheral blood. The gene calls are TRBV5-1 and TRBJ2-1; TRBD2 matches 9 bases. CDR3 DNA sequence: TGCGCCAGCAGCTTGGCCGATAGCGGGAGAGATGAGCAGTTCTTC. This codes for CASSLADSGRDEQFF.